The clone carrying this T cell receptor (beta chain) was detected once. Trimming shortened V by 0 bases and J by 2 bases, and 13 bases separated the two germline ends. CDR3 length equals 16 residues. Germline V gives CDR1 SEHNR, CDR2 FQNEAQ (reference sequence). This sample is part of a study of blood T cell repertoires in COVID-19. Study-wide context: Whether acute or convalescent, the COVID-19 samples came from the United States, Italy and Spain. PBMCs, B-cell-depleted T cells, or T cells were the source of the cDNA or gDNA that made up the material.

As handled by the study authors: Nucleated cell counts were estimated from reference gene primer amplification. This table comes from immunoSEQ multiplex PCR, and its TCRdb copy is limited to in-frame clones, with some not included. V and J calls and clone size are given by that table; D and trimming were obtained from the DNA. The sample contains 200,000 or so clones, approximately 81% of which appear only once. The receptor was derived from a human donor in a cohort sampled during active COVID-19. The chain employs TRBV7-9 and TRBJ2-5, with a possible D match to TRBD2 (5 bases). Sequencing was done on a sample of peripheral blood. CDR3 DNA sequence: TGTGCCAGCAGCTTAGCCCAATCTGACTATCAAGAGACCCAGTACTTC. Protein product: CASSLAQSDYQETQYF.